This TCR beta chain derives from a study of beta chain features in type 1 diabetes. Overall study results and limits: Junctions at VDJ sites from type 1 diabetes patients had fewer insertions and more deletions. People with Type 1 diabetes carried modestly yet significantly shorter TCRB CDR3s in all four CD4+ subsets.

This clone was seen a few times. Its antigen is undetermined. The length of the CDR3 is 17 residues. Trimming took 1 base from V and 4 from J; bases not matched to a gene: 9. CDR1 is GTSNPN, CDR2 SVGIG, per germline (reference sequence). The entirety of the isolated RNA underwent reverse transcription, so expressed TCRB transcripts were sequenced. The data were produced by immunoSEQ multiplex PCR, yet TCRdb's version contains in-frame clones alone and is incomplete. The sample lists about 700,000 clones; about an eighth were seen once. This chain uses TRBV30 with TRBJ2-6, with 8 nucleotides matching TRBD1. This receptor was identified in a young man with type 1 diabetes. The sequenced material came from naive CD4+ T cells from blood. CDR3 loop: CAWSGAGGATGANVLTF. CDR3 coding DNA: TGTGCCTGGAGTGGTGCAGGGGGCGCCACAGGGGCCAACGTCCTGACTTTC.